The 13 T cell receptor beta chains in this list originate from one sample, sequenced in a study of blood T cell repertoires in COVID-19. Sequenced by immunoSEQ multiplex PCR; TCRdb stores in-frame clones only, minus some. The sample has about 200,000 clones; around 92% are singletons. Specimen: PBMCs or T cells enriched from blood (not recorded which). These receptors originate from a woman in her 30s with acute COVID-19.

The chain is built from TRBV27 and TRBJ2-1; 7 positions agree with TRBD1. The CDR3 consists of 16 residues. Germline lookup yields CDR1 MNHEY and CDR2 SMNVEV (reference sequence). V dropped 5 bases and J dropped 6; count of bases not matched to a gene: 13. The CDR3 sequence is CASSLLGRTGPNEQFF. The DNA for the CDR3 is TGTGCCAGCAGTCTATTGGGCCGGACAGGCCCCAATGAGCAGTTCTTC.

The V gene is TRBV7-3, the J gene TRBJ2-7, with D perhaps TRBD2 (6 bases). Trimming stripped 5 bases from V and 3 bases from J, with 17 bases between. This CDR3 is built from 15 residues. In germline, CDR1 is SGHTA, CDR2 FQGTGA. CDR3 sequence: CASSPGGWGVYEQYF. The CDR3 region has the DNA TGTGCCAGCAGCCCCGGAGGGTGGGGGGTCTACGAGCAGTACTTC. Full variable domain (rest looked up from reference TRBV7-3 and TRBJ2-7): GAGVSQTPSNKVTEKGKYVELRCDPISGHTALYWYRQSLGQGPEFLIYFQGTGAADDSGLPNDRFFAVRPEGSVSTLKIQRTERGDSAVYLCASSPGGWGVYEQYFGPGTRLTVT.

The chain employs TRBV27 and TRBJ2-1; 11 nucleotides align to TRBD2. The J segment lost 10 bases and the V segment lost 7 bases, leaving 6 bases of the junction unmatched. The CDR3 contains 13 residues. Germline values: CDR1 MNHEY, CDR2 SMNVEV (reference sequence). The CDR3 nucleotides read TGTGCCAGCAACCTAGCGGGGGGACGGGAGCAGTTCTTC. Protein sequence: CASNLAGGREQFF.

This chain uses TRBV6-5 with TRBJ1-5; D might be TRBD1 (5 bases). The CDR3 extends over 16 amino acids. V was cut by 0 bases and J by 2 bases, with 11 bases left in between. Germline loops: CDR1 MNHEY, CDR2 SVGAGI. CDR3 amino acids: CASSYSDSRGNQPQHF. DNA for the CDR3: TGTGCCAGCAGTTACTCAGACAGTAGGGGCAATCAGCCCCAGCATTTT.

In this sample, this clone turned up once. The rearrangement links TRBV4-1 to TRBJ2-7, with unresolved D. V lost 0 bases to trimming and J lost 1 base, with 16 bases between them. CDR3 size: 17 residues. Germline CDR1 and CDR2: MGHRA and YSYEKL. The CDR3 sequence: CASSQEGKSFESYEQYF. As DNA, the CDR3 is TGCGCCAGCAGCCAAGAGGGCAAGAGCTTTGAGTCCTACGAGCAGTACTTC.

Only one count was recorded for this clone. CDR3 amino acids: CASSQGQGRNSPLHF. In DNA, the CDR3 is TGTGCCAGCAGCCAAGGGCAGGGCAGAAATTCACCCCTCCACTTT. The chain joins TRBV27 to TRBJ1-6; D perhaps matches TRBD1 (5 bases). The CDR3 has 15 residues. The germline gives CDR1 MNHEY, CDR2 SMNVEV (reference sequence). V gave up 6 bases and J gave up 7 bases, with 16 bases separating them.

This clone appeared once. The genes are TRBV19 and TRBJ2-1; D unclear. The CDR3 has 11 amino acids. Trimming stripped 10 bases from V and 4 bases from J, with 8 bases between. Germline assignment: CDR1 LNHDA and CDR2 SQIVND (reference sequence). CDR3 bases: TGTGCCACCACAGTTTACAATGAGCAGTTCTTC. It encodes CATTVYNEQFF.

This clone showed up just a few times. DNA for the CDR3: TGTGCCAGCAGCTTAGGGGTACGGGGTGAAAAACTGTTTTTT. Protein: CASSLGVRGEKLFF. V usage is TRBV7-2 and J usage is TRBJ1-4; D gene ambiguous. Between the trimmed V and J ends, which lost 1 base and 7 bases, there was a span of 10 bases. From germline, CDR1 is SGHTA and CDR2 FQGNSA. The CDR3 is made up of 14 amino acids.

This clone was seen just once. The chain carries TRBV6-5 and TRBJ1-1; D unresolved. V lost 4 bases to trimming and J lost 2 bases, with 8 bases between them. The germline V gene has CDR1 MNHEY and CDR2 SVGAGI. There are 13 residues in the CDR3. CDR3 nucleotide sequence: TGTGCCAGCAGTTGGAACAGTAACACTGAAGCTTTCTTT. Its protein product is CASSWNSNTEAFF.

V is TRBV2 and J is TRBJ1-4, with D perhaps matching TRBD1 (5 bases). Trimming took 5 bases from V and 7 from J, leaving 14 bases between them. This CDR3 has 14 amino acids. CDR1 and CDR2 from the germline V gene are SNHLY and FYNNEI. CDR3 bases: TGTGCCAGCAGTTTACGTGGACAAGCTGAAAAACTGTTTTTT. Its translation: CASSLRGQAEKLFF. Together with reference TRBV2 and TRBJ1-4, the CDR3 gives the full variable domain: EPEVTQTPSHQVTQMGQEVILRCVPISNHLYFYWYRQILGQKVEFLVSFYNNEISEKSEIFDDQFSVERPDGSNFTLKIRSTKLEDSAMYFCASSLRGQAEKLFFGSGTQLSVL.

This chain uses TRBV30 with TRBJ1-5, with 9 bases matching TRBD1. Germline loops: CDR1 GTSNPN, CDR2 SVGIG (reference sequence). The CDR3 contains 14 residues. Trimming cost V 3 bases and J 2 bases; bases outside gene matches: 2. The CDR3: CAWRDRGGNQPQHF. In nucleotides, the CDR3 is TGTGCCTGGAGGGACAGGGGAGGCAATCAGCCCCAGCATTTT.

There are a few counts of this clone. This chain connects TRBV4-3 to TRBJ1-5; D is uncertain. This CDR3 is 13 amino acids long. Germline V gives CDR1 LGHNA, CDR2 YSLEER. The V end lost 2 bases, the J end lost 4 bases, and 6 bases lay between the germline ends. In DNA, the CDR3 is TGCGCCAGCAGCCAAAGCTTAAATCAGCCCCAGCATTTT. Its protein product is CASSQSLNQPQHF.

The V call is TRBV6-5, the J call TRBJ1-3; D is unclear. This CDR3 is 16 amino acids long. Trimming shortened V by 0 bases and J by 0 bases, and 9 bases separated the two germline ends. Germline V CDR1 and CDR2: MNHEY, SVGAGI. The CDR3 DNA is TGTGCCAGCAGTTACTCGGGGAGGAGCTCTGGAAACACCATATATTTT. It yields the protein CASSYSGRSSGNTIYF.